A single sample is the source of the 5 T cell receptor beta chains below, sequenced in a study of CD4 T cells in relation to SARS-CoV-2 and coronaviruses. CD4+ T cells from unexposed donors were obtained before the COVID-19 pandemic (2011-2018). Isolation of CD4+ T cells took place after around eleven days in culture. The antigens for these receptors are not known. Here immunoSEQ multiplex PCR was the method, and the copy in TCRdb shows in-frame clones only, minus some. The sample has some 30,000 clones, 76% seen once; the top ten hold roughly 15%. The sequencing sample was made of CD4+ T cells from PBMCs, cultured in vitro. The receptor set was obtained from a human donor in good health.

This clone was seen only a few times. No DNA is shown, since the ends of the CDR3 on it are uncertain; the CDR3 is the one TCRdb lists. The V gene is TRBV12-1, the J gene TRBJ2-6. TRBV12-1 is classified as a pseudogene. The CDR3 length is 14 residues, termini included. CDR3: CASSLRTYPCVLTF.

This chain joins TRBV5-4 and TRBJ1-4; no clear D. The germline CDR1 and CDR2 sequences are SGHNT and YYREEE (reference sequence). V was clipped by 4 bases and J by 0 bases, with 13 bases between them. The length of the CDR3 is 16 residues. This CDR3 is CASSPYLSATNEKLFF. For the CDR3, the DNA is TGTGCCAGCAGCCCTTATCTGTCTGCAACTAATGAAAAACTGTTTTTT. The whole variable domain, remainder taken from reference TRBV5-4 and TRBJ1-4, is ETGVTQSPTHLIKTRGQQVTLRCSSQSGHNTVSWYQQALGQGPQFIFQYYREEENGRGNFPPRFSGLQFPNYSSELNVNALELDDSALYLCASSPYLSATNEKLFFGSGTQLSVL.

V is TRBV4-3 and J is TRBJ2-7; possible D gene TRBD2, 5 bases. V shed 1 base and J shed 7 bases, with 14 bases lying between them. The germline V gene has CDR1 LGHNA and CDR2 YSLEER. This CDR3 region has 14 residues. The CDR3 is CASSQGTYSLEQYF. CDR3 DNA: TGCGCCAGCAGCCAAGGGACTTACTCCTTAGAGCAGTACTTC.

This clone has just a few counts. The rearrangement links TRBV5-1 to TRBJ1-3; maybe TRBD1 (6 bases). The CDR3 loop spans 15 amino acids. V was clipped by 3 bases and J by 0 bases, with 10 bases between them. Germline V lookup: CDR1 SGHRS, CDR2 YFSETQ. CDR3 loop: CASSYDRSSGNTIYF. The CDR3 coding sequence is TGCGCCAGCAGCTACGACAGGAGCTCTGGAAACACCATATATTTT.

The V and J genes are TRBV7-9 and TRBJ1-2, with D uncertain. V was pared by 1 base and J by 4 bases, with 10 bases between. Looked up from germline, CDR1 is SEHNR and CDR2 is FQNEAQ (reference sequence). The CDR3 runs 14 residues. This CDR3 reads CASSLGNSLYGYTF. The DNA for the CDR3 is TGTGCCAGCAGCTTAGGCAACAGCCTCTATGGCTACACCTTC. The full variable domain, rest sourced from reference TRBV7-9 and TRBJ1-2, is DTGVSQNPRHKITKRGQNVTFRCDPISEHNRLYWYRQTLGQGPEFLTYFQNEAQLEKSRLLSDRFSAERPKGSFSTLEIQRTEQGDSAMYLCASSLGNSLYGYTFGSGTRLTVV.